These 2 T cell receptor beta chains share one sample of origin, sequenced in a study of blood T cell repertoires in COVID-19. Some clones are missing from TCRdb's copy, which holds only in-frame ones; the method was immunoSEQ multiplex PCR. The table records 350,000 to 400,000 clones, 87% of them present only once. Specimen: PBMCs or T cells enriched from blood (not recorded which). The receptor set was obtained from a woman in her thirties who had recovered from COVID-19.

CDR3 sequence: CASSVDQANTEAFF. Written as DNA, the CDR3 is TGTGCCAGCAGCGTAGATCAGGCGAACACTGAAGCTTTCTTT. V and J are TRBV9 and TRBJ1-1; no reliable D call. V was cut by 0 bases and J by 1 base, with 7 bases left in between. The CDR3 contains 14 residues. The germline V gene has CDR1 SGDLS and CDR2 YYNGEE.

The gene calls are TRBV19 and TRBJ2-7, with 7 bases lining up with TRBD2. Germline V gives CDR1 LNHDA, CDR2 SQIVND (reference sequence). V gave up 5 bases and J gave up 0 bases; unmatched junction bases: 7. The CDR3 has 15 amino acids. CDR3 sequence reads: CASSWIAGASYEQYF. In DNA form, the CDR3 reads TGTGCCAGTAGTTGGATAGCGGGTGCCTCCTACGAGCAGTACTTC.